This T cell receptor (beta chain) originates from a study of blood T cells in healthy people across ages. A word on this clonotype: What it binds is not known.

Combining a sample-barcoded 5' primer with a J-beta primer mix, a second PCR ran for about 7 to 11 cycles. TCRdb processed the 5' RACE reads anew with MiXCR; each CDR3 protein has one entry. The sample records about a million distinct CDR3 sequences, 35% to 40% being singletons. Whole-study findings and limits: Versus aged donors, long-lived donors had higher diversity and more naive CD4+ cells.

The ends were cut back, 5 bases at V and 3 bases at J, with 17 bases in the middle. The CDR3 runs 15 residues. Germline lookup yields CDR1 SGHDT and CDR2 YYEEEE. The origin of this receptor is a man aged 18-30 years in good health. The specimen was blood. The chain employs TRBV5-6 and TRBJ1-1; D is perhaps TRBD1 (5 bases). The CDR3 here is CASRRRDPGDTEAFF. CDR3 nucleotide sequence: TGTGCCAGCAGAAGACGGGACCCGGGGGACACTGAAGCTTTCTTT.